This TCR beta chain was retrieved from a study of identical twins. The study's findings and limits: Insertions ran lower in abundant cord blood beta clonotypes, though not in memory repertoires. Researchers reported excess low generation probability among twin-shared out-of-frame alpha sequences.

MiXCR, run by TCRdb on the 5' RACE reads, gives a single entry per CDR3 protein. The data show 250,000 or so distinct CDR3 sequences, with around 8.8% seen just once and less than 4% held by the top ten. CDR3 length equals 15 residues. Germline V gene sequence: CDR1 LNHNV, CDR2 YYDKDF (reference sequence). V gave up 0 bases and J gave up 4 bases; unmatched junction bases: 5. As for this clonotype: Antigen specificity is unknown.

The sample was also reused in another study, on yellow fever vaccine responses in identical twins.

The receptor was derived from a woman between 18 and 29 years old in good health. Sequenced input: CD8+ T cells sorted from blood. The rearrangement joins TRBV15 to TRBJ1-2, with 7 bases fitting TRBD1. This CDR3 is CATSRDYGTAYGYTF. In DNA form, the CDR3 reads TGTGCCACCAGCAGAGACTATGGGACAGCCTATGGCTACACCTTC.